Included here is one T cell receptor beta chain sequence, with context. As to treatment: preoperative locoregional IRX-2 cytokine immunotherapy. This phase Ib study tested locoregional IRX-2 cytokine immunotherapy given before surgery. CDR3 length: 15 residues. Trimming removed 1 base from V and 3 bases from J; junction bases left unmatched: 4. CDR1 SGHTA and CDR2 FQGNSA come from the germline V gene. The data were obtained in a study of preoperative IRX-2 immunotherapy in early breast cancer. This table comes from immunoSEQ multiplex PCR, and its TCRdb copy is limited to in-frame clones, with some not included. The profile shows 40,000 or so clones, just under 95% of them singletons.

This chain joins TRBV7-2 and TRBJ1-1; TRBD1 agrees at 8 bases. The sequence was obtained from a human donor with breast cancer. This specimen was tumor tissue, taken after IRX-2 immunotherapy. The CDR3 sequence is CASSLGGQGDTEAFF. The CDR3 DNA is TGTGCCAGCAGCTTAGGCGGACAGGGTGACACTGAAGCTTTCTTT.